The source of this TCR beta chain is a study of blood T cell repertoires in COVID-19. Study information: Samples came from the United States, Italy and Spain, spanning acute and convalescent COVID-19. T cells, B-cell-depleted T cells, or PBMCs provided the cDNA or gDNA that served as material.

The CDR3 length is 14 residues. Trimming pared 3 bases from V and 5 bases from J, leaving 12 bases between. Germline CDR1 is KGHDR and CDR2 is SFDVKD. Original processing methods: Reference gene primer amplification gave nucleated cell count estimates. Generated by immunoSEQ multiplex PCR, the TCRdb table keeps only in-frame clones and is missing some. That table is the source of V, J and clone size, and D and trimming were worked out from the DNA. The sample has over 120,000 clones, around nine tenths seen once. The sequencing input was peripheral blood. This clonotype originated in a woman aged 45 to 65 with acute or convalescent COVID-19. V and J are TRBV24-1 and TRBJ1-1, with D possibly matching TRBD1 (5 bases). The CDR3 is CATSDTGTVTEAFF. The CDR3 DNA follows: TGTGCCACCAGTGATACCGGGACTGTTACTGAAGCTTTCTTT.